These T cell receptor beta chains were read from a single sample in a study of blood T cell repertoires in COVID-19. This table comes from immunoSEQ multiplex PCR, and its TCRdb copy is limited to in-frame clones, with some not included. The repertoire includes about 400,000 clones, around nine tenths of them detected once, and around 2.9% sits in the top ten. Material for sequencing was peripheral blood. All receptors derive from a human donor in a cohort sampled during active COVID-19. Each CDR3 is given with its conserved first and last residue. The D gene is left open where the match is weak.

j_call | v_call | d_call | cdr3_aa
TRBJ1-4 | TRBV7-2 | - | CASRGGTPPGEKLFF
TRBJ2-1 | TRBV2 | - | CASIRDFSHPLAYNEQFF
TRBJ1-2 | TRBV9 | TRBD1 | CASSPRDRGHPGYTF
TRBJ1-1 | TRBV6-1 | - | CASSEAWNTEAFF
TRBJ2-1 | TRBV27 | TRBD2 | CASSLLSGRTSVDEQFF
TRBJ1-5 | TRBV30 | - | CAWSVGVKAQPQHF
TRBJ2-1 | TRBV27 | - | CASSFSGFDEQFF
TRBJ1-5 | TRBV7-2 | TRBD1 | CASSANRGSNQPQHF
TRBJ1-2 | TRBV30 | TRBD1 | CAWVNRGPGYTF
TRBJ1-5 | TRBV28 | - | CASSFSGNQPQHF
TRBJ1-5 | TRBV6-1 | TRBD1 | CASSDVRQGYGQPQHF
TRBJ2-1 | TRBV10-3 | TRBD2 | CAIRGGTSGRRGSYNEQFF
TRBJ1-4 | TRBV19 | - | CASSSAAVEKLFF
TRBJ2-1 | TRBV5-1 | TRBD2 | CASSSLAGDGEQFF
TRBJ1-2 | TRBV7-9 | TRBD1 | CASSLTLGQGAEGYTF
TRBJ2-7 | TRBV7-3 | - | CASSGGVGAPYEQYF
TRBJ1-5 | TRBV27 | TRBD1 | CASSPGGREPQHF
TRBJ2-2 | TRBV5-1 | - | CASSLDTNTGELFF
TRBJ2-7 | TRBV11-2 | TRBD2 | CASSLAGGTYEQYF
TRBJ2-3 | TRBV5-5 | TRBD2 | CASSFGLAGATDTQYF
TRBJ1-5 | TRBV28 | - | CASSSTNQPQHF
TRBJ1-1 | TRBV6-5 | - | CASSYGRARGTEAFF
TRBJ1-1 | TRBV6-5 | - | CASTQPGQGNTEAFF
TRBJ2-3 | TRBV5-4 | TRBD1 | CASSLGGDRVGTDTQYF
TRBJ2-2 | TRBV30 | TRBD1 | CAWSRDRGLHTGELFF
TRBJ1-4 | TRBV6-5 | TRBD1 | CASKPDRANEKLFF
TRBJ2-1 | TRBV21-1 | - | CASSKVPLAGDNEQFF
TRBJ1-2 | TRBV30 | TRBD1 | CAWSLGQGYYGYTF
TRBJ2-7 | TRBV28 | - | CASSLGQSYEQYF
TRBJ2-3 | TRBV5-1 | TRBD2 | CASSAGLAGLVWTDTQYF
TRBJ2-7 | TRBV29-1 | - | CSVERGSSYEQYF
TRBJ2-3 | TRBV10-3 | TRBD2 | CAISTGTGGTDTQYF
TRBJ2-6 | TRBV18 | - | CASSPVPTVSGANVLTF
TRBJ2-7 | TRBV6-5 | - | CASSSGQGNYEQYF
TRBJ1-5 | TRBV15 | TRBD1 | CATSIQQGVIEPQHF
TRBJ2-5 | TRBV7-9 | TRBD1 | CASSQGAIDGETQYF
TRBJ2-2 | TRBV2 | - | CASSQTRNTGELFF
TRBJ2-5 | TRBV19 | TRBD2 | CASSSLAGQQETQYF
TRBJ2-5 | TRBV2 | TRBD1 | CASSFDRGPGETQYF
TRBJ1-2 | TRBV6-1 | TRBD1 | CASSEALHSLSRDRGYGYTF
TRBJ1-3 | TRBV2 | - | CASSERGLDTIYF
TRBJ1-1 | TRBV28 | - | CASSLAGPSRPEAFF
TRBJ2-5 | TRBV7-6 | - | CASSLGPEETQYF
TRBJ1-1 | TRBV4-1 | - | CASRRPGEGAEAFF
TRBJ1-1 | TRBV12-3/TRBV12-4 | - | CASTLTGNTEAFF